A selection of T cell receptor beta chains follows, all from one sample in a study of CD8+CD57+ T cells in acquired aplastic anemia. TCRdb passed the reads through MiXCR, listing each CDR3 protein once. The sample comprises hundreds of thousands of distinct CDR3 sequences, approximately 45% of which are singletons, and over 7.5% rests with the top ten. Sequencing used sorted CD4+, CD8+, or CD8+CD57+ T cells (not recorded which) from PBMCs. These receptors were taken from a human donor with aplastic anemia. The CDR3 runs from the conserved cysteine through the conserved F or W. D genes are given only for firm matches. Only part of the rows carry a size: once, few, many, or a class if the clone is expanded.

v_gene	j_gene	d_gene	abundance	CDR3aa	CDR3nt
TRBV7-2	TRBJ2-5	-	-	CASSFKRETQYF	TGTGCCAGCAGCTTTAAGAGGGAGACCCAGTACTTC
TRBV10-3	TRBJ1-1	-	few	CAITQDSYQNTEAFF	TGTGCCATCACCCAGGACAGTTACCAGAACACTGAAGCTTTCTTT
TRBV19	TRBJ2-5	TRBD2	many	CASRLAGEETQYF	TGTGCCAGTAGGTTAGCGGGAGAGGAGACCCAGTACTTC
TRBV4-1	TRBJ2-7	-	many	CASSQDKSGGPRFGEQYF	TGCGCCAGCAGCCAAGATAAGTCCGGCGGTCCGCGGTTCGGCGAGCAGTACTTC
TRBV4-3	TRBJ2-3	-	many	CASSRSGEGGLTTQYF	TGCGCCAGCAGCCGCTCTGGGGAGGGGGGCCTTACTACGCAGTATTTT
TRBV28	TRBJ2-3	TRBD2	-	CASSQTSGRDATTDTQYF	TGTGCCAGCAGTCAAACTAGCGGACGAGACGCTACCACAGATACGCAGTATTTT
TRBV7-8	TRBJ2-3	-	many	CASSLAAGTDTDTQYF	TGTGCCAGCAGCTTGGCGGCCGGGACGGATACAGATACGCAGTATTTT
TRBV15	TRBJ2-5	-	many	CATSIGESRDGQETQYF	TGTGCCACCAGCATCGGGGAGTCTCGGGACGGCCAAGAGACCCAGTACTTC
TRBV25-1	TRBJ2-7	-	many	CASRGGGTQTYEQYF	TGTGCCAGCAGAGGGGGGGGTACCCAAACCTACGAGCAGTACTTC
TRBV5-1	TRBJ1-2	-	-	CASSPTGRDGYTF	TGCGCCAGCAGCCCTACAGGGAGAGATGGCTACACCTTC
TRBV12-3/TRBV12-4	TRBJ1-1	-	-	CASGRGVNTEAFF	TGTGCCAGCGGACGGGGCGTAAACACTGAAGCTTTCTTT
TRBV25-1	TRBJ2-1	-	many	CASKEGAGYNEQFF	TGTGCCAGCAAGGAAGGTGCGGGGTACAATGAGCAGTTCTTC
TRBV19	TRBJ2-7	-	-	CASSIGVTSYEQYF	TGTGCCAGTAGTATCGGGGTGACGTCCTACGAGCAGTACTTC
TRBV7-9	TRBJ1-1	TRBD1	many	CASSPDRTGVSTEAFF	TGTGCCAGCAGCCCGGACAGGACAGGGGTGAGCACTGAAGCTTTCTTT
TRBV19	TRBJ2-1	TRBD2	many	CASSPSKPTGRGVDEQFF	TGTGCCAGTAGTCCAAGCAAACCCACAGGGCGGGGGGTCGATGAGCAGTTCTTC
TRBV29-1	TRBJ2-7	-	many	CSVEGKGYSGVYEQYF	TGCAGCGTGGAAGGGAAGGGGTATTCAGGGGTCTACGAGCAGTACTTC
TRBV7-3	TRBJ2-5	TRBD1	many	CASSAGTGGRWETQYF	TGTGCCAGCAGCGCGGGGACAGGTGGCCGGTGGGAGACCCAGTACTTC
TRBV25-1	TRBJ2-7	-	few	CASSRSGSYEQYF	TGTGCCAGCAGTAGGAGTGGCTCCTACGAGCAGTACTTC
TRBV7-6	TRBJ2-2	TRBD2	many	CASSPAAGGGTGELFF	TGTGCCAGCAGCCCCGCGGCGGGGGGGGGAACCGGGGAGCTGTTTTTT
TRBV7-8	TRBJ1-1	-	-	CASSLGLLTEAFF	TGTGCCAGCAGCTTAGGCCTACTCACTGAAGCTTTCTTT
TRBV27	TRBJ1-1	-	-	CASGTGFGNTEAFF	TGTGCCAGCGGTACAGGGTTCGGGAACACTGAAGCTTTCTTT
TRBV20-1	TRBJ2-7	-	few	CSAAREVYEQYF	TGCAGTGCCGCACGGGAAGTCTACGAGCAGTACTTC
TRBV12-3/TRBV12-4	TRBJ2-3	TRBD2	few	CASSLELAGSYTDTQYF	TGTGCCAGCAGTTTAGAACTAGCGGGGAGCTACACAGATACGCAGTATTTT
TRBV30	TRBJ2-7	-	many	CAWSELYEQYF	TGTGCCTGGAGTGAGTTGTACGAGCAGTACTTC
TRBV28	TRBJ1-2	-	-	CASKGYPIYGYTF	TGTGCCAGCAAGGGTTATCCCATATATGGCTACACCTTC
TRBV20-1	TRBJ1-5	-	-	CSARDHEGVGQPQHF	TGCAGTGCTAGAGATCATGAGGGAGTGGGTCAGCCCCAGCATTTT
TRBV7-3	TRBJ1-1	TRBD1	-	CASSLDRATGAFF	TGTGCCAGCAGCTTAGACAGGGCCACTGGAGCTTTCTTT